The next 23 T cell receptor beta chains were all read from a single sample in a study of cytomegalovirus exposure and HLA in healthy donors. The study ran its PCR with 60 Vbeta and 13 Jbeta primers. Repertoires were generated with immunoSEQ multiplex PCR, while TCRdb's copy carries only in-frame clones and drops some. The sample lists 120,000 or so clones; around 83% were seen once. Sequencing used PBMCs. The source is a human donor in good health.

In DNA, the CDR3 is TGTGCCACCCCCACCTCCGGGGACTCTGGGGCCAACGTCCTGACTTTC. The encoded protein is CATPTSGDSGANVLTF. The chain employs TRBV6-6 and TRBJ2-6; D might be TRBD2 (5 bases). The CDR3 consists of 16 residues. Germline lookup yields CDR1 MNHNY and CDR2 SVGAGI (reference sequence). V was cut by 10 bases and J by 0 bases, with 16 bases left in between.

The chain is built from TRBV9 and TRBJ1-2; D not certain. This CDR3 is built from 14 residues. V dropped 0 bases and J dropped 4 bases, with 10 bases sitting between them. Germline V CDR1 and CDR2: SGDLS, YYNGEE. This chain's CDR3 is CASSVGGSSYGYTF. The CDR3 bases are TGTGCCAGCAGCGTAGGTGGGTCTAGCTATGGCTACACCTTC.

The chain employs TRBV7-3 and TRBJ1-2; TRBD1 aligns across 7 bases. J gave up 7 bases and V 6 bases, and 11 bases lay outside the gene matches. Germline V gene data show CDR1 as SGHTA and CDR2 as FQGTGA. The CDR3 sequence is 14 residues long. The DNA of the CDR3 is TGTGCCAGCAGTCCAACCGGGACAGAAATTGGCTACACCTTC. It codes for CASSPTGTEIGYTF.

V gene TRBV6-6 combines with J gene TRBJ2-7, with TRBD1 matching over 9 bases. This CDR3 has 14 residues. V gave up 2 bases and J gave up 6 bases; unmatched junction bases: 5. CDR1 MNHNY and CDR2 SVGAGI come from the germline V gene (reference sequence). CDR3 in DNA: TGTGCCAGCAGTTACGACAGGGGGGGCGGCGAGCAGTACTTC. Its protein is CASSYDRGGGEQYF.

In the case of this clone: Germline and junction disagree at one end, which may indicate a read error. The V and J genes are TRBV4-1 and TRBJ1-5, with D maybe TRBD1 (6 bases). Germline V gene data show CDR1 as MGHRA and CDR2 as YSYEKL. The length of the CDR3 is 15 residues. CDR3 coding DNA: TGTGCCAGCAGCCAGGAGGGGGGGGTGGATCAGCCCCAGCATTTT. Its translation is CASSQEGGVDQPQHF.

This rearrangement joins TRBV13 to TRBJ2-1, with 13 bases matching TRBD2. The CDR3 runs to 16 residues. Looked up from germline, CDR1 is PRHDT and CDR2 is FYEKMQ (reference sequence). V dropped 4 bases and J dropped 8; count of bases not matched to a gene: 8. The CDR3 is CASSSTSGGAGDEQFF. CDR3 coding DNA: TGTGCCAGCAGCTCAACTAGCGGGGGGGCCGGAGATGAGCAGTTCTTC.

V usage is TRBV12-1 and J usage is TRBJ2-1; the table calls TRBD1, which could not be checked here. TRBV12-1 is assigned pseudogene status. This CDR3 is built from 15 residues. CDR3 DNA sequence: TGTGCCAGCAGCTCCACAACAGGGACCTACAATGAGCAGTTCTTC. This sequence encodes CASSSTTGTYNEQFF.

The genes are TRBV6-1 and TRBJ1-4; 7 nucleotides agree with TRBD1. This CDR3 has 14 residues. After removal of 6 bases from V and 8 bases from J, the junction contained 9 bases not matched to a gene. Germline assignment: CDR1 MNHNS and CDR2 SASEGT. The CDR3 nucleotides are TGTGCCAGCAGAGCTACCAGGGGGACCGAAAAACTGTTTTTT. Residues: CASRATRGTEKLFF.

The V and J genes are TRBV7-8 and TRBJ2-5; perhaps TRBD2 as D (6 bases). This CDR3 is built from 14 residues. CDR1 and CDR2 from the germline V gene are SGHVS and FQNEAQ. Between the trimmed V and J ends, which lost 2 bases and 5 bases, there was a span of 12 bases. The CDR3 DNA reads as TGTGCCAGCAGCTTACGGGGGATCTGGGAGACCCAGTACTTC. This translates into CASSLRGIWETQYF.

In the case of this clone: This specimen includes other DNA sequences encoding the same CDR3. The chain couples TRBV5-1 to TRBJ2-3, with D possibly being TRBD2 (6 bases). Looked up from germline, CDR1 is SGHRS and CDR2 is YFSETQ. Trimming pared 7 bases from V and 2 bases from J, leaving 14 bases between. CDR3 size: 14 residues. CDR3 residues: CASGLNGATDTQYF. CDR3 sequence (DNA): TGCGCCAGCGGACTAAACGGGGCCACAGATACGCAGTATTTT.

V and J are TRBV29-1 and TRBJ2-7; maybe TRBD2 (6 bases). Trimming took off 4 bases at V and 4 bases at J, with 14 bases between the two ends. The germline V gene has CDR1 SQVTM and CDR2 ANQGSEA. The CDR3 has 13 amino acids. The CDR3: CSVGGVGFYEQYF. The DNA of the CDR3 is TGCAGCGTTGGCGGGGTAGGATTTTACGAGCAGTACTTC.

The rearrangement uses TRBV2 and TRBJ2-6; perhaps TRBD1 as D (5 bases). In germline, CDR1 is SNHLY, CDR2 FYNNEI. The CDR3 is made up of 16 amino acids. The ends were cut back, 8 bases at V and 0 bases at J, with 14 bases in the middle. CDR3 loop: CASSREAFSGANVLTF. The CDR3 coding sequence is TGTGCCAGCTCCAGGGAAGCCTTCTCTGGGGCCAACGTCCTGACTTTC. Full variable domain (missing parts from reference TRBV2 and TRBJ2-6): EPEVTQTPSHQVTQMGQEVILRCVPISNHLYFYWYRQILGQKVEFLVSFYNNEISEKSEIFDDQFSVERPDGSNFTLKIRSTKLEDSAMYFCASSREAFSGANVLTFGAGSRLTVL.

The chain has TRBV6-5 and TRBJ1-5; D is perhaps TRBD1 (5 bases). The ends were cut back, 10 bases at V and 7 bases at J, with 14 bases in the middle. The germline V gene has CDR1 MNHEY and CDR2 SVGAGI. The CDR3 length is 12 residues. The CDR3 loop reads CATAGRSQPQHF. The CDR3 bases are TGTGCCACCGCAGGGAGGTCGCAGCCCCAGCATTTT.

The chain is built from TRBV10-3 and TRBJ1-1; D may be TRBD1 (6 bases). The CDR3 contains 15 residues. The V and J ends lost 3 bases and 4 bases respectively, with 15 bases between them. Per the germline V gene, CDR1 is ENHRY and CDR2 is SYGVKD. This CDR3 is CAISDVGRGSTEAFF. The DNA for the CDR3 is TGTGCCATCAGTGATGTGGGGAGGGGGAGCACTGAAGCTTTCTTT.

This clone showed up just a few times. The rearrangement joins TRBV5-1 to TRBJ2-7; 12 bases fit TRBD1. This CDR3 region has 14 residues. Looked up from germline, CDR1 is SGHRS and CDR2 is YFSETQ. Germline trimming cut 4 bases from V and 6 bases from J; bases unmatched to any gene: 5. In DNA, the CDR3 is TGCGCCAGCAGCCTGGGACAGGGGGCGACCGAGCAGTACTTC. Its translation is CASSLGQGATEQYF.

The V and J genes are TRBV27 and TRBJ2-5; 10 bases line up with TRBD1. V lost 6 bases and J lost 3; bases outside the gene matches: 7. The CDR3 has 15 residues. Germline lookup yields CDR1 MNHEY and CDR2 SMNVEV (reference sequence). CDR3 DNA: TGTGCCAGCAGCCCCTTGGACAGGGGGAAAGAGACCCAGTACTTC. This gives the protein CASSPLDRGKETQYF.

V is TRBV27 and J is TRBJ2-5, with TRBD2 matching 7 bases. After removal of 8 bases from V and 5 bases from J, the junction contained 14 bases not matched to a gene. The germline CDR1 and CDR2 sequences are MNHEY and SMNVEV (reference sequence). The CDR3 has 15 amino acids. CDR3 sequence: CASRLGGSLRETQYF. The CDR3 nucleotides are TGTGCCAGCCGGCTCGGGGGGTCTCTTCGGGAGACCCAGTACTTC.

V is TRBV18 and J is TRBJ2-5, with 11 bases lining up with TRBD2. With 3 bases clipped from V and 3 bases from J, the junction kept 3 bases outside the gene matches. The length of the CDR3 is 15 residues. The germline CDR1 and CDR2 sequences are KGHSH and LQKENI. This chain's CDR3 is CASSPRLAGKETQYF. CDR3 bases: TGTGCCAGCTCACCCAGACTAGCGGGAAAAGAGACCCAGTACTTC.

The chain carries TRBV10-1 and TRBJ2-1, with a possible D match to TRBD1 (5 bases). In germline, CDR1 is WNHNN, CDR2 SYGVQD (reference sequence). Trimming removed 0 bases at V and 7 bases at J, with 10 bases between. This CDR3 comprises 14 residues. The CDR3 DNA sequence: TGCGCCAGCAGTGAGTCAGGGGTTGGGAATGAGCAGTTCTTC. Translation gives CASSESGVGNEQFF.

The rearrangement links TRBV4-2 to TRBJ2-7; 8 bases line up with TRBD2. This CDR3 is 15 amino acids long. V lost 0 bases to trimming and J lost 4 bases; unmatched junction nucleotides: 5. The V gene's germline CDR1 is LGHNA and CDR2 YNFKEQ. The CDR3 DNA sequence: TGTGCCAGCAGCCAAGAGTGGGCTAGCGGGTACGAGCAGTACTTC. Translation gives CASSQEWASGYEQYF.

This clone appeared a few times. The chain links TRBV5-1 to TRBJ1-6, with D possibly TRBD1 on 5 matching bases. The CDR3 runs 15 residues. Germline V gene sequence: CDR1 SGHRS, CDR2 YFSETQ. V lost 3 bases and J lost 7, with 14 bases in between. In DNA form, the CDR3 reads TGCGCCAGCAGCTGGGAGGGACTGGGAAATTCACCCCTCCACTTT. This encodes CASSWEGLGNSPLHF.

This chain joins TRBV15 and TRBJ2-7; TRBD1 matches 9 bases. The CDR3 totals 14 residues. Trimming cost V 1 base and J 4 bases; bases outside gene matches: 2. Germline V gene lookup returns CDR1 LNHNV and CDR2 YYDKDF (reference sequence). The CDR3 DNA reads TGTGCCACCAGCAGAGGACAGGGGGAATACGAGCAGTACTTC. Its translation: CATSRGQGEYEQYF.

The chain has TRBV6-1 and TRBJ2-5, with TRBD2 matching over 7 bases. The DNA end favors TRBJ2-7, so the J call may be wrong. The CDR3 is 16 amino acids. Germline CDR1 and CDR2: MNHNS and SASEGT. In DNA, the CDR3 is TGTGCCAGCAGTGGCCTCTTCCAGGGAGGGGCCTACGAGCAGTACTTC. It encodes CASSGLFQGGAYEQYF.